The clone carrying this T cell receptor (beta chain) came up once. Assignment of participants to cohorts was predicated upon participant-reported clinical history. This record comes from a study of blood T cell repertoires in COVID-19. Assay used: immunoSEQ multiplex PCR; TCRdb lists only in-frame clones, some missing. Of approximately 290,000 clones listed, around 90% were seen once; the top ten hold 4% to 5.5%. Trimming removed 7 bases at V and 2 bases at J, with 17 bases between. CDR3 size: 15 residues. The germline V gene has CDR1 MNHEY and CDR2 SVGAGI. The V call is TRBV6-5, the J call TRBJ1-2, with a possible D match to TRBD1 (6 bases). The specimen sequenced was PBMCs or T cells enriched from blood (not recorded which). This clonotype originated in a woman between 18 and 29 years old with acute COVID-19. The CDR3 DNA follows: TGTGCCAGCACTGTAAACAGGGTTACCAACTATGGCTACACCTTC. Its translation is CASTVNRVTNYGYTF.